This record looks at one T cell receptor (beta chain) sequence and its context. Its antigen is not known. This entry comes from a study of cytomegalovirus exposure and HLA in healthy donors. General observations from the study: Rare TCR sequences dominated, though some public TCRs recurred in many donors. Later analysis associated a missense DCLRE1C variant with TCR beta V- and J-gene trimming. It was reported that TCR beta sequences correctly inferred the HLA-A and HLA-B alleles for most subjects. CMV antigen specificity of a few CMV-associated chains was confirmed in vitro.

In the PCR, 60 Vbeta and 13 Jbeta primers were used. Produced via immunoSEQ multiplex PCR; TCRdb's table is partial and in-frame only. The sample holds about 120,000 clones; under 80% are singletons and the top ten take 4%. The sequenced sample consisted of PBMCs. The clonotype comes from a man in his forties or fifties in good health and CMV-seropositive.

The CDR3 reads CASSQLRAGGDYGYTF. CDR3 nucleotides: TGCGCCAGCAGTCAATTAAGGGCGGGGGGGGACTATGGCTACACCTTC. V gene TRBV23-1 combines with J gene TRBJ1-2; the D gene is possibly TRBD1 (5 bases). TRBV23-1 is annotated as an ORF whose role is uncertain. The length of the CDR3 is 16 residues. V lost 1 base, J lost 3 bases, and 15 bases lay in between.